This section outlines one TCR beta chain sequence together with its context. This sample was included in a study of control samples from healthy donors and cancer patients. Data came from immunoSEQ multiplex PCR; TCRdb stores just in-frame clones and leaves some out. The sample contains tens of thousands of clones, 70% to 90% of which appear only once. This receptor was obtained from a woman aged 55-69 years with head and neck cancer. The sample comprised PBMCs.

In DNA, the CDR3 is TGTGCCAGCAGCACCGGGACGGCTAACTATGGCTACACCTTC. Encoded protein: CASSTGTANYGYTF. The rearrangement links TRBV7-8 to TRBJ1-2; weak D call: TRBD1 (5 bases). Germline V gene sequence: CDR1 SGHVS, CDR2 FQNEAQ. The V end was cut by 5 bases, the J end by 0 bases, with 10 bases between. The CDR3 contains 14 residues.